This TCR beta chain appears in the sequencing data of a study of tumor and adjacent non-tumor tissue in lung cancer. Background on the study: About 4.17 million productive TCRbeta reads were obtained per sample on average.

The study, taken as a whole, reports: Patients with more diverse tumor TCRs had worse survival. Normal lung showed higher cumulative top 100 clone frequency than tumor.

Germline CDR1 is SQVTM and CDR2 is ANQGSEA. The CDR3 spans 12 residues. As for this clonotype: The target antigen is unknown. One end of the junction fails to match germline, which may point to a read error.

A modified ARM-PCR protocol with three rounds of nested PCR amplified TCRbeta. TCRdb re-analysed the multiplex PCR reads in MiXCR, keeping a single row per CDR3 protein. The table records about 110,000 distinct CDR3 sequences, 50% to 70% of them present only once. The template was RNA from unsorted bulk tissue. More than 3 cm separated this lung sample from the edge of the tumor. Sequencing was carried out using distant non-tumor lung tissue. The receptor's source is a man in his sixties with non-small cell lung cancer. The rearrangement uses TRBV29-1 and TRBJ2-3; no firm D call. The CDR3 loop is CSVGLPEDMQYF. The CDR3 DNA sequence: TGCAGCGTTGGGCTCCCCGAAGATATGCAGTATTTT.